This T cell receptor beta chain is from a study of cytomegalovirus exposure and HLA in healthy donors. The PCR employed 60 Vbeta primers together with 13 Jbeta primers. The repertoire was sequenced with immunoSEQ multiplex PCR; TCRdb's copy has only in-frame clones and lacks some. Of roughly 100,000 clones listed, about two thirds were seen once; the top ten hold approximately 2.8%. This clone was observed a few times. Germline assignment: CDR1 ENHRY and CDR2 SYGVKD. The CDR3 extends over 16 amino acids. Unmatched junction bases numbered 5, after V lost 2 bases and J lost 5 bases. The sequence derives from a female donor in good health and CMV-seronegative. This sequence joins TRBV10-3 and TRBJ2-3, with TRBD2 matching over 12 bases. Sequencing was performed on PBMCs. This chain's CDR3 is CAISESPGLAGDTQYF. The CDR3 nucleotides are TGTGCCATCAGTGAGAGTCCGGGACTAGCGGGAGATACGCAGTATTTT.